This TCR beta chain was recovered during a study of breast tumors, draining lymph nodes, adjacent tissues. V lost 4 bases to trimming and J lost 0 bases, with 15 bases between them. The CDR3 has 16 amino acids. Per the germline V gene, CDR1 is SGHTS and CDR2 is YDEGEE. Each CDR3 protein is one row after TCRdb ran MiXCR on the multiplex PCR reads. The data show around 140,000 distinct CDR3 sequences, over 25% seen once. Samples came from axillary lymph nodes draining the breast cancer. This clonotype was found many times. This chain links TRBV5-8 with TRBJ2-3; D may be TRBD2 (5 bases). The receptor was isolated from a female donor with breast cancer. Some clones in this sample may be carry-over from other donors' samples. Source material: axillary lymph node tissue. CDR3 DNA: TGTGCCAGCAGCCCGGGATCAGACGGAAGCACAGATACGCAGTATTTT. Translation: CASSPGSDGSTDTQYF.